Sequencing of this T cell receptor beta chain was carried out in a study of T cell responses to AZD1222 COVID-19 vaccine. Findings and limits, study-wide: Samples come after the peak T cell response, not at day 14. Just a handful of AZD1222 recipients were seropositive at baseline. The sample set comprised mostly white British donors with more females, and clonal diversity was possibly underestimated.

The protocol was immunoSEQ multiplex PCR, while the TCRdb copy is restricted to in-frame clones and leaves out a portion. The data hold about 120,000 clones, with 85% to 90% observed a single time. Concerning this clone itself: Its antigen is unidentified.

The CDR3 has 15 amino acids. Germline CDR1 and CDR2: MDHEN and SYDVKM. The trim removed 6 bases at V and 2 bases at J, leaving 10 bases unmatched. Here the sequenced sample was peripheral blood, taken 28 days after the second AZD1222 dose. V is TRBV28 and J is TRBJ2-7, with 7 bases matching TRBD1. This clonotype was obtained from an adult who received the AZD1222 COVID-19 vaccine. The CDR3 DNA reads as TGTGCCAGCAGCCTCGAGACAGGGCTTCCCTACGAGCAGTACTTC. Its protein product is CASSLETGLPYEQYF.